A selection of T cell receptor beta chains follows, all from one sample in a study of blood T cell repertoires in COVID-19. Data came from immunoSEQ multiplex PCR; TCRdb stores just in-frame clones and leaves some out. This table has tens of thousands of clones, almost 85% appearing once. The sequenced sample consisted of peripheral blood. The receptors here all came from a man aged 65 to 79 with acute or convalescent COVID-19. Both conserved end residues are trimmed from each CDR3.

TRBV2	ASSEVQGGTQY
TRBV7-3	ASSLNRGNTIY
TRBV2	ASSDRVGPLH
TRBV19	ASSTGGGTDQPQH
TRBV7-7	ASSPGSTPGELF
TRBV5-6	ASSSQYYEQY
TRBV7-8	ASSPRHEQY
TRBV19	ASSYIRGRTF
TRBV3-1/TRBV3-2	ASSQGAGPANEQF
TRBV11-3	ASSLEGGYEQF
TRBV6-6	ASRPNHREYEQY